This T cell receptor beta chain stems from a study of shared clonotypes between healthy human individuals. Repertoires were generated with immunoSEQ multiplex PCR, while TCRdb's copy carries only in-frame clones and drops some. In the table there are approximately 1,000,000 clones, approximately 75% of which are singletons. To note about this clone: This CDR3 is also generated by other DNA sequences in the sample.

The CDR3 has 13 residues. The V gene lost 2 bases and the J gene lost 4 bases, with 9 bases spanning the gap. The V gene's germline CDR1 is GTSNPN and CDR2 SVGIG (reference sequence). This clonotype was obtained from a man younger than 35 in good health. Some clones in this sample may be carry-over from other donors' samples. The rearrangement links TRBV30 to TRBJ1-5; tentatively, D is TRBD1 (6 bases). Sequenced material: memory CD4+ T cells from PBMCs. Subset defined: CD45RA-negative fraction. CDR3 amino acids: CAWSNRENQPQHF. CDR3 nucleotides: TGTGCCTGGAGTAACAGGGAGAATCAGCCCCAGCATTTT.